Listed here are 23 T cell receptor beta chains from one sample, sequenced in a study of Ad26.COV2.S vaccination and SARS-CoV-2 variants. Produced via immunoSEQ multiplex PCR; TCRdb's table is partial and in-frame only. The table includes fewer than 900,000 clones, more than 70% detected once. Treatment described: roughly 18 received Ad26.COV2.S at low or high dose, single or two shots; about five received placebo; per-sample allocation not given. Day 63 after the first injection of vaccine or placebo was the sampling time. This material consisted of peripheral blood, taken in a trial of Ad26.COV2.S vaccine versus placebo. The receptor set was obtained from a person aged 18-65 years who received the Ad26.COV2.S COVID-19 vaccine or a placebo.

The V and J genes are TRBV12-3 or TRBV12-4 and TRBJ2-7; unclear D gene. Deletions cut 5 bases from V and 7 bases from J, with 9 bases between. The CDR3 contains 11 residues. CDR3 nucleotides: TGTGCCAGCAGTCGCGTGGGTGAGCAGTACTTC. Translated: CASSRVGEQYF.

The chain uses TRBV11-2 and TRBJ2-1, with 7 bases identical to TRBD1. This CDR3 region has 14 residues. V lost 6 bases, J lost 7 bases, and 9 bases stayed unmatched. The germline V gene encodes CDR1 SGHAT and CDR2 FQNNGV. CDR3 amino acids: CASRRGPSQNEQFF. CDR3 in DNA: TGTGCCAGCAGGAGGGGGCCCTCCCAGAATGAGCAGTTCTTC.

The V gene is TRBV23-1, the J gene TRBJ2-7, with 7 bases fitting TRBD1. TRBV23-1 is classed as an ORF, of uncertain function. The junction had 5 bases not matched to a gene; V was cut back by 0 bases and J by 0 bases. CDR3 length equals 16 residues. Here the CDR3 DNA reads TGCGCCAGCAGTCAATCCAAGACAGGGAGCTCCTACGAGCAGTACTTC. It is translated as CASSQSKTGSSYEQYF.

On this clone itself: Other DNA variants within this sample encode the same CDR3. This chain connects TRBV12-3 or TRBV12-4 to TRBJ2-7; TRBD2 matches at 7 bases. The V and J ends lost 1 base and 3 bases, in that order; junction bases with no gene match: 0. This CDR3 is 13 amino acids long. CDR3 sequence (DNA): TGTGCCAGCAGTTTAGGCGGGAGCTACGAGCAGTACTTC. It yields the protein CASSLGGSYEQYF.

This chain uses TRBV7-3 with TRBJ2-1, with D tentatively TRBD1 (5 bases). CDR1 SGHTA and CDR2 FQGTGA come from the germline V gene. The CDR3 loop spans 13 amino acids. With 3 bases removed from V and 5 bases from J, the gap between germline ends came to 8 bases. Here the CDR3 DNA reads TGTGCCAGCAGCTTGACAGTAAACAATGAGCAGTTCTTC. This gives the protein CASSLTVNNEQFF.

The chain uses TRBV5-6 and TRBJ2-7, with D unclear. V lost 1 base and J lost 3, with 5 bases in between. The CDR3 runs to 12 residues. CDR1 and CDR2 (germline): SGHDT, YYEEEE. CDR3 protein: CASSLQDYEQYF. CDR3 nucleotides: TGTGCCAGCAGCTTGCAGGACTACGAGCAGTACTTC.

The CDR3 DNA sequence: TGTGCCAGCAGTAGCCCCGGGACAGGGAGTTATGGCTACACCTTC. It specifies CASSSPGTGSYGYTF. The gene calls are TRBV6-5 and TRBJ1-2; 9 nucleotides agree with TRBD1. The CDR3 has 15 residues. The V segment lost 5 bases and the J segment 5 bases; nucleotides outside the gene matches: 9. Per germline, CDR1 MNHEY and CDR2 SVGAGI.

J is TRBJ1-1 and V is TRBV2, with a weak D call TRBD1 (5 bases). This CDR3 has 14 residues. The germline V gene has CDR1 SNHLY and CDR2 FYNNEI. V shed 6 bases and J shed 5 bases, with 16 bases lying between them. In nucleotides, the CDR3 is TGTGCCAGCAGGACCCTTGGGGGAGGGACTGAAGCTTTCTTT. Protein product: CASRTLGGGTEAFF.

The CDR3 DNA sequence: TGTGCCAGCAGTTACTCGGGGCAAGATACGCAGTATTTT. Translated: CASSYSGQDTQYF. The chain recombines TRBV6-5 with TRBJ2-3, with a weak D call TRBD1 (5 bases). Germline V gives CDR1 MNHEY, CDR2 SVGAGI. The CDR3 has 13 residues. V was pared by 0 bases and J by 5 bases, with 6 bases between.

This clone occurred once. The gene calls are TRBV7-2 and TRBJ2-5; weak D call: TRBD1 (5 bases). V was pared by 1 base and J by 5 bases, with 8 bases between. Germline CDR1 is SGHTA and CDR2 is FQGNSA. The CDR3 runs to 13 residues. CDR3 nucleotide sequence: TGTGCCAGCAGCTTAGAGCAGGGTGAGACCCAGTACTTC. It encodes CASSLEQGETQYF.

The chain couples TRBV18 to TRBJ2-7; tentatively, D is TRBD1 (7 bases). The V end lost 5 bases, the J end lost 0 bases, and 11 bases lay between the germline ends. This CDR3 is built from 14 residues. Germline CDR1 is KGHSH and CDR2 is LQKENI. This chain's CDR3 is CASSSRDSSYEQYF. The DNA of the CDR3 is TGTGCCAGCTCATCGCGGGACAGCTCCTACGAGCAGTACTTC.

The chain uses TRBV30 and TRBJ2-1; 7 positions match TRBD2. The germline gives CDR1 GTSNPN, CDR2 SVGIG (reference sequence). This CDR3 region has 11 residues. V lost 0 bases, J lost 14 bases, and 4 bases stayed unmatched. CDR3 coding DNA: TGTGCCTGGAGTGTGACTAGCTTGAAGTTCTTC. Translating it yields CAWSVTSLKFF.

This clone was counted between two and nine times. The chain joins TRBV6-5 to TRBJ2-7; the D is unclear. This CDR3 has 13 amino acids. V was trimmed by 10 bases and J by 1 base, leaving 14 bases between them. Per the germline V gene, CDR1 is MNHEY and CDR2 is SVGAGI. The CDR3: CATLVGASYEQYF. The CDR3 bases are TGTGCCACTCTGGTAGGAGCTTCCTACGAGCAGTACTTC.

Note on this clone: Additional DNA sequences in this sample encode the identical CDR3. The chain has TRBV6-2 or TRBV6-3 and TRBJ1-5; D call uncertain. V was shortened by 7 bases and J by 3 bases, with 13 bases between the two germline ends. CDR3 length: 14 amino acids. Germline-derived CDR1 and CDR2 are MNHEY and SVGEGT. CDR3 in DNA: TGTGCCAGCACCCCCGGGCAACCCAATCAGCCCCAGCATTTT. Protein product: CASTPGQPNQPQHF.

This chain links TRBV30 with TRBJ1-2; D gene ambiguous. The V end was cut by 5 bases, the J end by 2 bases, with 9 bases between. In germline, CDR1 is GTSNPN, CDR2 SVGIG (reference sequence). The CDR3 covers 12 residues. Written as DNA, the CDR3 is TGTGCCTGGGCCCCTGGCAACTATGGCTACACCTTC. This gives the protein CAWAPGNYGYTF.

The chain recombines TRBV11-2 with TRBJ2-7; 10 positions match TRBD2. CDR3 size: 15 residues. Per the germline V gene, CDR1 is SGHAT and CDR2 is FQNNGV. Germline trimming cut 5 bases from V and 2 bases from J; bases unmatched to any gene: 6. Here the CDR3 reads CASSRPSGSPYEQYF. Here the CDR3 DNA reads TGTGCCAGCAGCCGACCTAGCGGGAGCCCCTACGAGCAGTACTTC.

The chain has TRBV5-1 and TRBJ1-2; unclear D gene. V was clipped by 4 bases and J by 3 bases, with 13 bases between them. Germline V gene sequence: CDR1 SGHRS, CDR2 YFSETQ. This CDR3 has 14 residues. CDR3 residues: CASSPRGRDYGYTF. DNA of the CDR3: TGCGCCAGCAGCCCCCGTGGTAGGGACTATGGCTACACCTTC.

The V and J genes are TRBV10-2 and TRBJ2-3; 9 bases match TRBD1. V dropped 4 bases and J dropped 4; count of bases not matched to a gene: 6. Germline loops: CDR1 WSHSY, CDR2 SAAADI. The CDR3 runs 15 residues. The CDR3 DNA reads as TGCGCCAGCAGTGCCCGGGACAGGGAAGCAGATACGCAGTATTTT. Translated: CASSARDREADTQYF.

This clone was counted once. This CDR3 reads CASSISTGELFF. The CDR3 coding sequence is TGTGCCAGCAGCATCAGCACCGGGGAGCTGTTTTTT. The chain recombines TRBV9 with TRBJ2-2; D gene ambiguous. The CDR3 is made up of 12 amino acids. V lost 4 bases to trimming and J lost 4 bases, with 5 bases between them. Germline lookup yields CDR1 SGDLS and CDR2 YYNGEE.

The chain is built from TRBV3-1 (or the pseudogene TRBV3-2) and TRBJ2-1, with TRBD1 matching 8 bases. The CDR3 contains 16 residues. Per the germline V gene, CDR1 is LGHDT and CDR2 is YNNKEL (reference sequence). The J segment lost 14 bases and the V segment lost 1 base, leaving 16 bases of the junction unmatched. The CDR3 here is CASSQGSQGAMVSKFF. The CDR3 DNA is TGTGCCAGCAGCCAAGGGAGCCAGGGGGCGATGGTCTCGAAGTTCTTC.

J is TRBJ2-5 and V is TRBV7-9, with D unclear. V was shortened by 4 bases and J by 2 bases, with 23 bases between the two germline ends. CDR3 length: 18 amino acids. The germline gives CDR1 SEHNR, CDR2 FQNEAQ (reference sequence). CDR3 bases: TGTGCCAGCAGCTGGACCTCAACTACCCCACCGAGGCAAGAGACCCAGTACTTC. It translates to CASSWTSTTPPRQETQYF.

This chain links TRBV6-2 or TRBV6-3 with TRBJ1-5; 8 bases line up with TRBD1. The V gene end was trimmed by 5 bases and the J gene end by 5 bases; junction bases not matched to a gene: 8. This CDR3 spans 15 amino acids. Germline V gene sequence: CDR1 MNHEY, CDR2 SVGEGT. The CDR3 DNA reads as TGTGCCAGCAGTGGCCCTGGGACAGGAGATCAGCCCCAGCATTTT. Its translation is CASSGPGTGDQPQHF.

The rearrangement uses TRBV7-9 and TRBJ2-1, with a possible D match to TRBD2 (6 bases). CDR3 length equals 16 residues. Germline V CDR1 and CDR2: SEHNR, FQNEAQ (reference sequence). Deletions cut 5 bases from V and 10 bases from J, with 24 bases between. CDR3 nucleotide sequence: TGTGCCAGCAGCCTCGCCCTCCAGACTAGTTGGCAAGAGCAGTTCTTC. It is translated as CASSLALQTSWQEQFF.